The 29 T cell receptor beta chains presented below share a single source sample, sequenced in a study of CD4 T cells in relation to SARS-CoV-2 and coronaviruses. CD4+ T cells from unexposed donors were obtained before the COVID-19 pandemic (2011-2018). The cells were cultured for around ten days before CD4+ T cells were isolated. Their cognate antigens are unknown. Using immunoSEQ multiplex PCR, the repertoire was profiled, and TCRdb retains in-frame clones only, with some absent. This sample has about 28,000 clones, with around 80% found just once. Sequencing was performed on CD4+ T cells from PBMCs, cultured in vitro. The origin of the receptors is a human donor in good health.

This clone was found a few times. V is TRBV4-2 and J is TRBJ2-3, with 11 bases that match TRBD2. The CDR3 spans 17 residues. Germline loops: CDR1 LGHNA, CDR2 YNFKEQ. V dropped 0 bases and J dropped 8; count of bases not matched to a gene: 10. CDR3 amino acids: CASSQDRASGGRGTQYF. CDR3 nucleotides: TGTGCCAGCAGCCAAGATCGGGCTAGCGGGGGGAGGGGTACGCAGTATTTT.

This clone showed up just a few times. This chain connects TRBV2 to TRBJ2-7; TRBD1 aligns across 8 bases. The CDR3 totals 14 residues. J gave up 3 bases and V 6 bases, and 7 bases lay outside the gene matches. The V gene's germline CDR1 is SNHLY and CDR2 FYNNEI. The CDR3 DNA is TGTGCCAGCAGGTCCGGGACAGGAGGCTACGAGCAGTACTTC. Its translation: CASRSGTGGYEQYF.

On this clone: One junction end disagrees with the germline gene, perhaps due to a read error. The chain carries TRBV19 and TRBJ2-6; tentative D call: TRBD2 (5 bases). Germline assignment: CDR1 LNHDA and CDR2 SQIVND (reference sequence). The CDR3 runs 14 residues. In DNA form, the CDR3 reads TGTGCTAGTAGTGGGAGCTCTGGGGCCAACGTCCTGACTTTC. Translating gives CASSGSSGANVLTF.

The chain joins TRBV11-2 to TRBJ2-7; D ambiguous. The germline CDR1 and CDR2 sequences are SGHAT and FQNNGV. Trimming took 3 bases from V and 7 from J, leaving 10 bases between them. The CDR3 extends over 12 amino acids. The CDR3 reads CASSFNGVEQYF. The CDR3 DNA sequence: TGTGCCAGCAGCTTTAATGGGGTTGAGCAGTACTTC.

This clone was recorded a few times. The rearrangement links TRBV5-1 to TRBJ2-2, with no clear D. V shed 2 bases and J shed 2 bases, with 13 bases lying between them. The CDR3 is 16 amino acids. Germline V gene data show CDR1 as SGHRS and CDR2 as YFSETQ. The CDR3 DNA reads TGCGCCAGCAGCTTTGCGAGCCTCCCAAACACCGGGGAGCTGTTTTTT. This gives the protein CASSFASLPNTGELFF. The full variable domain, completed using reference TRBV5-1 and TRBJ2-2, is KAGVTQTPRYLIKTRGQQVTLSCSPISGHRSVSWYQQTPGQGLQFLFEYFSETQRNKGNFPGRFSGRQFSNSRSEMNVSTLELGDSALYLCASSFASLPNTGELFFGEGSRLTVL.

The V and J genes are TRBV19 and TRBJ2-7; 7 nucleotides match TRBD2. CDR3 length: 15 amino acids. Germline CDR1 reads LNHDA; CDR2 reads SQIVND (reference sequence). The V gene end was trimmed by 6 bases and the J gene end by 5 bases; junction bases not matched to a gene: 13. CDR3 nucleotide sequence: TGTGCCAGTAGAGTTCGCGGGAGAGACATACACGAGCAGTACTTC. This sequence encodes CASRVRGRDIHEQYF.

The rearrangement links TRBV6-6 to TRBJ1-2, with D possibly being TRBD1 (6 bases). Between the trimmed V and J ends, which lost 10 bases and 2 bases, there was a span of 14 bases. This CDR3 region has 13 residues. CDR1 and CDR2 (germline): MNHNY, SVGAGI (reference sequence). In DNA form, the CDR3 reads TGTGCCAACCAAAGGGGGTTCAACTATGGCTACACCTTC. Its protein product is CANQRGFNYGYTF.

The chain combines TRBV19 with TRBJ2-3; D might be TRBD1 (6 bases). CDR1 is LNHDA, CDR2 SQIVND, per germline (reference sequence). Between the trimmed V and J ends, which lost 4 bases and 2 bases, there was a span of 7 bases. The CDR3 is 13 amino acids. The CDR3 is CASSNRVTDTQYF. CDR3 sequence (DNA): TGTGCCAGTAGTAACAGGGTCACAGATACGCAGTATTTT.

V gene TRBV5-3 combines with J gene TRBJ2-2; the D is unclear. TRBV5-3 is an ORF for which the function is uncertain. Trimming stripped 4 bases from V and 4 bases from J, with 20 bases between. The CDR3 has 17 residues. The CDR3 spells CARSPSLKGPATGELFF. DNA for the CDR3: TGTGCCAGAAGCCCCTCCCTGAAAGGCCCCGCCACCGGGGAGCTGTTTTTT.

The chain carries TRBV6-5 and TRBJ2-3, with D perhaps matching TRBD1 (6 bases). The germline gives CDR1 MNHEY, CDR2 SVGAGI. The V gene lost 5 bases and the J gene lost 2 bases, with 11 bases spanning the gap. The CDR3 extends over 14 amino acids. The chain's CDR3 is CASSPGQNTDTQYF. DNA for the CDR3: TGTGCCAGCAGTCCCGGACAGAACACAGATACGCAGTATTTT.

V gene TRBV2 combines with J gene TRBJ1-3, with D unresolved. This CDR3 is built from 14 residues. V was cut by 6 bases and J by 0 bases, with 9 bases left in between. Germline-derived CDR1 and CDR2 are SNHLY and FYNNEI. The CDR3 DNA reads as TGTGCCAGCAGGTATGGAAGCTCTGGAAACACCATATATTTT. Its protein is CASRYGSSGNTIYF.

The chain is built from TRBV11-3 and TRBJ2-3; 8 bases agree with TRBD1. Germline assignment: CDR1 SGHNT and CDR2 YENEEA. CDR3 size: 12 residues. Unmatched junction bases numbered 4, after V lost 5 bases and J lost 9 bases. The CDR3 DNA is TGTGCCAGCAGCGGGCGGACAGGGACGCAGTATTTT. Translating gives CASSGRTGTQYF.

The chain is built from TRBV30 and TRBJ2-7; 10 positions agree with TRBD1. Germline V gene lookup returns CDR1 GTSNPN and CDR2 SVGIG (reference sequence). This CDR3 is built from 14 residues. J gave up 4 bases and V 3 bases, and 6 bases lay outside the gene matches. The CDR3 DNA is TGTGCCTGGAGAACGTGGGACAGGGGTTACGAGCAGTACTTC. Translated, it gives CAWRTWDRGYEQYF.

The V call is TRBV6-2 or TRBV6-3, the J call TRBJ1-1; no firm D call. The CDR3 totals 13 residues. Trimming left V 0 bases short and J 8 bases short, with 10 bases between. Germline CDR1 MNHEY, CDR2 SVGEGT. This CDR3 reads CASSYSHDLEAFF. In nucleotides, the CDR3 is TGTGCCAGCAGTTACTCCCACGACTTGGAAGCTTTCTTT.

The gene calls are TRBV5-6 and TRBJ1-1; D perhaps matches TRBD1 (5 bases). This CDR3 comprises 15 residues. Trimming shortened V by 6 bases and J by 1 base, and 16 bases separated the two germline ends. In germline, CDR1 is SGHDT, CDR2 YYEEEE. CDR3 sequence (DNA): TGTGCCAGCAACCCCTTAGGGGCCACGAACACTGAAGCTTTCTTT. The encoded protein is CASNPLGATNTEAFF.

The rearrangement links TRBV27 to TRBJ1-5, with D tentatively TRBD1 (5 bases). The CDR3 extends over 15 amino acids. Between the trimmed V and J ends, which lost 3 bases and 2 bases, there was a span of 11 bases. Germline lookup yields CDR1 MNHEY and CDR2 SMNVEV (reference sequence). The CDR3 sequence is CASSFQGVGNQPQHF. CDR3 bases: TGTGCCAGCAGTTTCCAGGGCGTCGGCAATCAGCCCCAGCATTTT.

The chain couples TRBV3-1 (or the pseudogene TRBV3-2) to TRBJ2-7, with D possibly being TRBD2 (7 bases). Trimming cost V 0 bases and J 3 bases, with 12 bases left between them. Germline CDR1 and CDR2: LGHDT and YNNKEL (reference sequence). This CDR3 comprises 15 residues. The CDR3 sequence: CASSQDTGGRYEQYF. DNA of the CDR3: TGTGCCAGCAGCCAAGATACGGGGGGCCGCTACGAGCAGTACTTC.

This clone was seen a handful of times. V and J are TRBV6-5 and TRBJ2-7, with 10 nucleotides matching TRBD1. V was pared by 0 bases and J by 1 base, with 0 bases of the junction left unmatched. The CDR3 has 15 amino acids. Looked up from germline, CDR1 is MNHEY and CDR2 is SVGAGI. CDR3 protein: CASSYSGQGSYEQYF. The CDR3 nucleotides read TGTGCCAGCAGTTACTCGGGACAGGGGTCCTACGAGCAGTACTTC.

The chain carries TRBV3-1 (or the pseudogene TRBV3-2) and TRBJ2-5; D is uncertain. The CDR3 has 12 amino acids. The germline V and J ends were trimmed by 1 base and 1 base, with 1 base remaining between them. Germline CDR1 LGHDT, CDR2 YNNKEL (reference sequence). The CDR3 sequence: CASSQVQETQYF. In DNA form, the CDR3 reads TGTGCCAGCAGCCAAGTCCAAGAGACCCAGTACTTC.

V and J are TRBV5-1 and TRBJ2-7; TRBD2 matches at 13 bases. The CDR3 has 16 residues. J was trimmed by 5 bases and V by 4 bases; bases with no gene match: 9. Germline CDR1 and CDR2: SGHRS and YFSETQ. The CDR3 is CASSRRTSGSVHEQYF. The CDR3 DNA reads as TGCGCCAGCAGCCGACGGACTAGCGGGAGTGTCCACGAGCAGTACTTC.

The chain recombines TRBV11-2 with TRBJ1-4, with 9 positions matching TRBD1. The CDR3 covers 18 residues. Germline values: CDR1 SGHAT, CDR2 FQNNGV. The V gene end was trimmed by 1 base and the J gene end by 2 bases; junction bases not matched to a gene: 8. CDR3 protein: CASSLGRYRGLTNEKLFF. DNA for the CDR3: TGTGCCAGCAGCTTAGGACGATACAGGGGGCTCACTAATGAAAAACTGTTTTTT.

The chain carries TRBV7-9 and TRBJ1-1; D possibly corresponds to TRBD1 (6 bases). Trimming shortened V by 2 bases and J by 3 bases, and 10 bases separated the two germline ends. The CDR3 is made up of 14 amino acids. CDR1 and CDR2 (germline): SEHNR, FQNEAQ (reference sequence). The CDR3 bases are TGTGCCAGCAGCTTAAACAGGGAGCACACTGAAGCTTTCTTT. Protein sequence: CASSLNREHTEAFF.

The V gene is TRBV7-8, the J gene TRBJ1-3; tentative D call: TRBD1 (6 bases). The CDR3 runs to 16 residues. V shed 10 bases and J shed 3 bases, with 22 bases lying between them. Germline assignment: CDR1 SGHVS and CDR2 FQNEAQ. CDR3 amino acids: CATHPRAGDSGNTIYF. CDR3 DNA sequence: TGTGCCACTCACCCCCGGGCAGGGGATAGTGGAAACACCATATATTTT.

The chain combines TRBV7-9 with TRBJ2-1; D gene ambiguous. CDR1 and CDR2 from the germline V gene are SEHNR and FQNEAQ (reference sequence). Trimming took off 3 bases at V and 5 bases at J, with 8 bases between the two ends. The CDR3 runs to 13 residues. CDR3 nucleotides: TGTGCCAGCAGCTTTTGGTATCACAATGAGCAGTTCTTC. It specifies CASSFWYHNEQFF.

This clone was seen only a few times. The V and J genes are TRBV6-5 and TRBJ1-5, with TRBD1 as a possible D gene (6 bases). V lost 6 bases to trimming and J lost 0 bases, with 12 bases between them. This CDR3 has 15 residues. Per the germline V gene, CDR1 is MNHEY and CDR2 is SVGAGI. The CDR3 sequence is CASSRQDNSNQPQHF. CDR3 sequence (DNA): TGTGCCAGCAGCAGACAGGACAATAGCAATCAGCCCCAGCATTTT.

This clone was recorded a few times. The chain recombines TRBV5-1 with TRBJ1-4; weak D call: TRBD1 (5 bases). V dropped 0 bases and J dropped 4 bases, with 10 bases sitting between them. The CDR3 contains 15 residues. Per the germline V gene, CDR1 is SGHRS and CDR2 is YFSETQ. CDR3 loop: CASSLGGAYNEKLFF. Here the CDR3 DNA reads TGCGCCAGCAGCTTGGGAGGGGCGTATAATGAAAAACTGTTTTTT.

This clone was counted a single time. The genes are TRBV4-1 and TRBJ2-3; possibly TRBD2 for D (5 bases). Germline loops: CDR1 MGHRA, CDR2 YSYEKL. V lost 8 bases to trimming and J lost 6 bases, with 30 bases between them. This CDR3 contains 18 residues. The CDR3 nucleotides are TGCGCCAGCGCTCCCATCCTCGGGATATCCCGGAGTACGGATACGCAGTATTTT. Translating gives CASAPILGISRSTDTQYF.

The chain couples TRBV5-1 to TRBJ1-3, with D uncertain. CDR1 and CDR2 (germline): SGHRS, YFSETQ. Trimming removed 0 bases at V and 0 bases at J, with 10 bases between. The CDR3 is made up of 16 amino acids. The CDR3 DNA follows: TGCGCCAGCAGCTTGGACGGAACGGACTCTGGAAACACCATATATTTT. Translation: CASSLDGTDSGNTIYF.

The rearrangement uses TRBV9 and TRBJ2-7; a weak D match, TRBD2 (6 bases). The CDR3 totals 15 residues. From germline, CDR1 is SGDLS and CDR2 YYNGEE. The V gene lost 0 bases and the J gene lost 2 bases, with 12 bases spanning the gap. CDR3: CASSVGLAEAYEQYF. As DNA, the CDR3 is TGTGCCAGCAGCGTAGGATTAGCGGAGGCCTACGAGCAGTACTTC.